Given below is one TCR beta chain in context. The sample holds one count of this clone. Its antigen specificity is not known. No qualities accompany the bases; no much larger clone lies one base away. Library preparation used the immunoSEQ multiplex PCR assay. Genomic DNA was extracted from the sorted cells, and Adaptive Biotechnologies' automated high-throughput method was used to sequence the TCR beta V, D and J regions. A two-step, bias-controlled multiplex PCR was used to amplify the CDR3 regions. Amplified TCR beta libraries were sequenced on an Illumina instrument. The authors' pipeline ran thus. Demultiplexed reads were processed to lower amplification and sequencing bias, and the IMGT database was used to assign CDR3 sequences to gene families. ImmunoSEQ software version 2.0 was used to analyze the repertoire data. Out-of-frame sequences and sequences containing stop codons in the CDR3 were removed from the clonotype lists. Clonotypes below 0.01% frequency were excluded because they corresponded to less than one cell. Richness was calculated by dividing observed richness by input cell number, and evenness was calculated by dividing Shannon entropy by log observed richness. Repertoire diversity and the similarity between time points were measured using Simpson diversity and Morisita-Horn overlap indices. Clonotypes were grouped as dominant (>1%), sub-dominant (0.5-0.99%), low abundance (0.1-0.49%) or lowest abundance (<0.1%). A germline index was derived by subtracting total nucleotide additions from total CDR3 length and dividing the result by total CDR3 length. Held by TCRdb, this immuneACCESS table contains in-frame sequences only and omits some clones. Under half of the omission traces to an unresolved V gene where checked; the cause of the rest is unknown. The V and J calls and clone size are taken from that table; D and trimming were inferred from the DNA. This sample gives over 35,000 clones in total; 85% to 90% of them show up just once. The top ten clonotypes cover roughly 1.2% of the sample.

The time point label, as the study defines it: peak reinfection, 3 to 8 weeks after reinfection detection. Sorted cells were sequenced directly ex vivo, with no in vitro expansion before TCR sequencing. The donors, who were people who inject drugs, were enrolled in the Montreal Acute Hepatitis C Cohort Study (HEPCO) in Canada. Total naive CD8 T cells, sorted as viable CD3+ CD8+ CD45RO-, came from a couple of donors at all three reinfection time points as controls. Before sorting, cryopreserved peripheral blood mononuclear cells were thawed and used as the source for purifying CD8 T cells. CD8 T cells were enriched by negative selection with the MACS CD8+ T cell Isolation Kit. Cells were sorted on a BD FACSAria II sorter using FACSDiva software, and FlowJo was used for data analysis. This specimen belongs to a study of memory CD8 T cells in hepatitis C reinfection (dated by TCRdb to 2016 to 2017). Regarding the research as a whole: Among the donors, a few cleared two back-to-back HCV infections on their own, whereas two got rid of a primary infection but ended up chronically infected after reinfection. HCV reinfection was defined as a positive HCV RNA test following two negative tests taken at least 60 days apart. Across an HCV reinfection episode in 5 or 6 donors, the study followed the TCR beta repertoire of virus-specific CD8 T cells over time. Previously published longitudinal data on tetramer+ CD8 T cell frequency were used to select the peak reinfection time point. Between about 2008 and 2012, several reinfection cases with stored pre-reinfection samples were identified. Participants who had resolved a prior HCV infection were followed every 3 months in the reinfection study. Peak reinfection samples were taken from 3 to 8 weeks after reinfection was detected. Overall study outcomes, separate from this receptor: Because only five donors were included, definitive conclusions about public clonotypes linked to secondary clearance were beyond the reach of the study.

This clonotype was sampled from a young man with hepatitis C virus infection. The sequenced sample was naive CD8+ T cells sorted from blood. This sample's cell subset or site label indicates: total naive CD8+CD45RO- T cells.

The base sequence is TGTGCCAGCAGTTACGAGGGACTGGACTATGGCTACACCTTC. It encodes CASSYEGLDYGYTF. The rearranged chain carries TRBV6-5 and TRBJ1-2; a weak D assignment points to TRBD1 (5 bases agree). CDR1 and CDR2 (MNHEY, SVGAGI) derive from the germline V gene. The V end loses 2 bases and the J end loses 3 bases, and a stretch of 10 bases separates them. The CDR3 numbers 14 residues from cysteine through phenylalanine. CDR3 DNA only is kept here, 42 bases in frame from base 1.